Presented here are 23 T cell receptor beta chains from one specimen sequenced in a study of cytotoxic CD8 clonotypes in ibrutinib-treated CLL. The table came from immunoSEQ multiplex PCR; TCRdb's copy has only in-frame clones and leaves some out. The sample contains 33,000 or so clones, roughly 45% of which appear only once. The material sequenced was PBMCs, taken before ibrutinib treatment. These receptors were taken from a human donor with chronic lymphocytic leukemia.

This chain connects TRBV6-1 to TRBJ1-5; D remains ambiguous. V was trimmed by 1 base and J by 6 bases, leaving 16 bases between them. The CDR3 runs 16 residues. Per germline, CDR1 MNHNS and CDR2 SASEGT. The CDR3 DNA sequence: TGTGCCAGCAGTGAAGGGATGGGAACGTGGGGTCAGCCCCAGCATTTT. This encodes CASSEGMGTWGQPQHF.

This clone was seen a few times. V and J are TRBV4-1 and TRBJ2-7; perhaps TRBD2 as D (5 bases). The germline gives CDR1 MGHRA, CDR2 YSYEKL. The CDR3 sequence is 15 residues long. V lost 4 bases and J lost 2, with 15 bases in between. Here the CDR3 reads CASSPSFGGPYEQYF. CDR3 DNA: TGCGCCAGCAGCCCCTCGTTTGGAGGCCCCTACGAGCAGTACTTC.

This sequence joins TRBV29-1 and TRBJ1-6, with 7 bases fitting TRBD1. CDR3 length: 13 residues. The junction had 6 bases not matched to a gene; V was cut back by 6 bases and J by 7 bases. CDR1 SQVTM and CDR2 ANQGSEA come from the germline V gene. CDR3 sequence (DNA): TGCAGCGTGGCACAGGGGTGGAATTCACCCCTCCACTTT. As protein: CSVAQGWNSPLHF.

The count of this clone is one. This chain links TRBV29-1 with TRBJ2-1; a possible D gene is TRBD1 (6 bases). The CDR3 runs to 15 residues. Trimming took off 3 bases at V and 7 bases at J, with 19 bases between the two ends. Per germline, CDR1 SQVTM and CDR2 ANQGSEA. The CDR3, as DNA: TGCAGCGTTGATCCCTCCGGGCAGGGGCCTAATGAGCAGTTCTTC. Its translation is CSVDPSGQGPNEQFF.

This chain uses TRBV5-1 with TRBJ2-7; the match to TRBD1 covers 9 bases. The germline V gene encodes CDR1 SGHRS and CDR2 YFSETQ. The CDR3 is 17 residues long. The ends lost 3 bases at V and 3 bases at J; junction bases unmatched: 13. The DNA for the CDR3 is TGCGCCAGCAGCTCCGGGACAGGGATAACCCGGTTCTACGAGCAGTACTTC. It yields the protein CASSSGTGITRFYEQYF.

J is TRBJ2-2 and V is TRBV7-9, with 7 bases aligning to TRBD1. The CDR3 is 17 amino acids. Germline V CDR1 and CDR2: SEHNR, FQNEAQ (reference sequence). J gave up 5 bases and V 5 bases, and 14 bases lay outside the gene matches. The CDR3 DNA follows: TGTGCCAGCAGCAAGAAGACAGGGTTGTTTGAGACCGGGGAGCTGTTTTTT. Protein sequence: CASSKKTGLFETGELFF.

V usage is TRBV11-3 and J usage is TRBJ1-6, with 8 bases that match TRBD1. The trim removed 5 bases at V and 0 bases at J, leaving 9 bases unmatched. The CDR3 sequence is 18 residues long. The V gene's germline CDR1 is SGHNT and CDR2 YENEEA. In nucleotides, the CDR3 is TGTGCCAGCAGCCCGCCGACAGGGGAGAGCTCCTATAATTCACCCCTCCACTTT. Amino acids: CASSPPTGESSYNSPLHF. Drawing the rest from reference TRBV11-3 and TRBJ1-6, the complete variable domain is EAGVVQSPRYKIIEKKQPVAFWCNPISGHNTLYWYLQNLGQGPELLIRYENEEAVDDSQLPKDRFSAERLKGVDSTLKIQPAELGDSAVYLCASSPPTGESSYNSPLHFGNGTRLTVT.

This clone has a handful of counts. V usage is TRBV21-1 and J usage is TRBJ2-7; the listed D gene, TRBD2, was not tested against the DNA. TRBV21-1 is a listed pseudogene. The CDR3 covers 16 residues. CDR3: CASSKVAGGGHYEQYF. The CDR3 region has the DNA TGTGCCAGCAGCAAGGTCGCGGGAGGCGGTCACTACGAGCAGTACTTC.

The chain carries TRBV5-1 and TRBJ1-1, with unresolved D. CDR3 length equals 15 residues. Germline CDR1 and CDR2: SGHRS and YFSETQ. Trimming stripped 0 bases from V and 1 base from J, with 10 bases between. As DNA, the CDR3 is TGCGCCAGCAGCTTGGTCCCGGGTACGAACACTGAAGCTTTCTTT. It is translated as CASSLVPGTNTEAFF.

This chain connects TRBV2 to TRBJ2-1, with a weak D call TRBD2 (5 bases). The CDR3 extends over 14 amino acids. Germline-derived CDR1 and CDR2 are SNHLY and FYNNEI. Trimming removed 3 bases at V and 3 bases at J, with 9 bases between. The DNA for the CDR3 is TGTGCCAGCAGTGACGCTAGCCTCTACAATGAGCAGTTCTTC. This encodes CASSDASLYNEQFF.

In DNA, the CDR3 is TGTGCCAGCAGTGAATCGTCGCAGTCACCCCTCCACTTT. The encoded protein is CASSESSQSPLHF. The genes are TRBV25-1 and TRBJ1-6; unclear D gene. CDR1 and CDR2 from the germline V gene are MGHDK and SYGVNS. V was clipped by 1 base and J by 10 bases, with 8 bases between them. The length of the CDR3 is 13 residues.

V and J are TRBV6-5 and TRBJ2-2; no firm D call. This CDR3 has 14 residues. V lost 9 bases and J lost 9, with 20 bases in between. Germline CDR1 is MNHEY and CDR2 is SVGAGI. The DNA of the CDR3 is TGTGCCAGTAAGCCGGGCCAAACTCATAGGGAGCTGTTTTTT. Encoded protein: CASKPGQTHRELFF.

The chain carries TRBV9 and TRBJ2-2; D is ambiguous. The CDR3 runs 12 residues. Trimming shortened V by 1 base and J by 7 bases, and 5 bases separated the two germline ends. The germline gives CDR1 SGDLS, CDR2 YYNGEE. CDR3 DNA sequence: TGTGCCAGCAGCGTAAGGTACGGGGAGCTGTTTTTT. Its protein product is CASSVRYGELFF.

This clone appeared a few times. This sequence joins TRBV7-9 and TRBJ1-1; a weak D match, TRBD1 (5 bases). The CDR3 is made up of 17 amino acids. CDR1 is SEHNR, CDR2 FQNEAQ, per germline (reference sequence). Trimming shortened V by 0 bases and J by 0 bases, and 14 bases separated the two germline ends. DNA of the CDR3: TGTGCCAGCAGCTTAGCCCAGGCTAGCAGGGTGAACACTGAAGCTTTCTTT. Protein sequence: CASSLAQASRVNTEAFF.

V gene TRBV5-6 combines with J gene TRBJ2-7, with TRBD1 as a possible D gene (6 bases). Trimming removed 1 base from V and 3 bases from J, with 11 bases in between. Germline CDR1 and CDR2: SGHDT and YYEEEE. There are 14 residues in the CDR3. In DNA form, the CDR3 reads TGTGCCAGCAGCTTGTTTGGGGGCGGCTACGAGCAGTACTTC. It encodes CASSLFGGGYEQYF. Filled out from reference TRBV5-6 and TRBJ2-7, the complete variable domain reads DAGVTQSPTHLIKTRGQQVTLRCSPKSGHDTVSWYQQALGQGPQFIFQYYEEEERQRGNFPDRFSGHQFPNYSSELNVNALLLGDSALYLCASSLFGGGYEQYFGPGTRLTVT.

The table lists this clone with a few counts. The chain joins TRBV29-1 to TRBJ1-1; 7 bases fit TRBD1. This CDR3 is 13 amino acids long. The germline CDR1 and CDR2 sequences are SQVTM and ANQGSEA. The ends lost 5 bases at V and 0 bases at J; junction bases unmatched: 3. Written as DNA, the CDR3 is TGCAGCGTTACGGGACAGCTGAACACTGAAGCTTTCTTT. This translates into CSVTGQLNTEAFF.

This chain connects TRBV19 to TRBJ1-4; D might be TRBD1 (6 bases). V lost 6 bases and J 7 bases, leaving 15 bases between the germline ends. The CDR3 consists of 14 residues. The germline CDR1 and CDR2 sequences are LNHDA and SQIVND (reference sequence). CDR3 in amino acids: CASSTTGNSEKLFF. The CDR3 nucleotides read TGTGCCAGTAGCACTACAGGGAACTCTGAAAAACTGTTTTTT.

The rearrangement uses TRBV6-4 and TRBJ1-5; TRBD1 is a possible D gene (5 bases). Trimming removed 4 bases at V and 5 bases at J, with 12 bases between. Germline V gives CDR1 MRHNA, CDR2 SNTAGT. The CDR3 is 14 amino acids. Here the CDR3 DNA reads TGTGCCAGCAGTGCCCAGGGAGGAGATCAGCCCCAGCATTTT. Its translation: CASSAQGGDQPQHF.

This clone was seen more than once but under ten times. The chain joins TRBV27 to TRBJ1-5; D is undetermined. CDR3 length equals 13 residues. CDR1 MNHEY and CDR2 SMNVEV come from the germline V gene (reference sequence). V shed 6 bases and J shed 5 bases, with 11 bases lying between them. The CDR3 protein is CASSLTFHQPQHF. The CDR3 nucleotides read TGTGCCAGCAGCTTGACGTTCCATCAGCCCCAGCATTTT.

The J gene is TRBJ2-5, the V gene TRBV19; D might be TRBD2 (5 bases). CDR1 is LNHDA, CDR2 SQIVND, per germline (reference sequence). The length of the CDR3 is 12 residues. Trimming stripped 7 bases from V and 2 bases from J, with 8 bases between. CDR3 nucleotides: TGTGCCAGTAAAGGCGGGCAAGAGACCCAGTACTTC. It encodes CASKGGQETQYF.

The J gene is TRBJ2-7, the V gene TRBV10-3; 8 bases agree with TRBD1. CDR1 is ENHRY and CDR2 is SYGVKD in the germline V gene. Losses at the gene ends were 5 bases for V and 2 bases for J; bases not matched to a gene: 5. This CDR3 is built from 14 residues. The CDR3 spells CAISPGTGPYEQYF. CDR3 in DNA: TGTGCCATCAGTCCCGGGACAGGCCCCTACGAGCAGTACTTC.

This clone was detected ten times or more. The rearrangement joins TRBV5-1 to TRBJ1-5; D might be TRBD1 (5 bases). The CDR3 spans 16 residues. Germline CDR1 is SGHRS and CDR2 is YFSETQ. The ends were cut back, 0 bases at V and 1 base at J, with 11 bases in the middle. The CDR3 spells CASSLEGRTSNQPQHF. The CDR3 DNA is TGCGCCAGCAGCTTGGAGGGACGGACCAGCAATCAGCCCCAGCATTTT.

The V call is TRBV29-1, the J call TRBJ2-7; D perhaps matches TRBD2 (5 bases). This CDR3 contains 15 residues. Trimming took off 1 base at V and 0 bases at J, with 13 bases between the two ends. CDR1 and CDR2 from the germline V gene are SQVTM and ANQGSEA. The CDR3 bases are TGCAGCGTTGAAGGGGCTGACGGAGGCTCCTACGAGCAGTACTTC. Translation gives CSVEGADGGSYEQYF.